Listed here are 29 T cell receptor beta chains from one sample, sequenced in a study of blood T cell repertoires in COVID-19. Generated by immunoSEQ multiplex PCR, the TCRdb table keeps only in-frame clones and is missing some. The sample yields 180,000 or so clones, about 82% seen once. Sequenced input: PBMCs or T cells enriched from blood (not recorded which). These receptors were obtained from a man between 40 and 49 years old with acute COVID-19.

CDR3 sequence (DNA): TGTGCCAGCAGCACCCGGGACAGCGTTCTCTCACCCCTCCACTTT. Translated: CASSTRDSVLSPLHF. V and J are TRBV9 and TRBJ1-6; 7 nucleotides match TRBD1. V gave up 4 bases and J gave up 10 bases; unmatched junction bases: 11. Per germline, CDR1 SGDLS and CDR2 YYNGEE. The CDR3 has 15 amino acids.

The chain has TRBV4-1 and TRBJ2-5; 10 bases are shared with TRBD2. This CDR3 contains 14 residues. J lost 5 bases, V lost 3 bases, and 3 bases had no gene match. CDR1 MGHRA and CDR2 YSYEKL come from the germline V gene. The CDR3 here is CASSQPTSGETQYF. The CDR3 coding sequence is TGCGCCAGCAGCCAGCCGACTAGCGGGGAGACCCAGTACTTC.

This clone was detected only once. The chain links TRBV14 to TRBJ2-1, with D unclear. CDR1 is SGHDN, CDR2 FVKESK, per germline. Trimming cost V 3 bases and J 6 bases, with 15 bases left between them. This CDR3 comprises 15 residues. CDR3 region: CASSHVTEDLNEQFF. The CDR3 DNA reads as TGTGCCAGCAGCCACGTTACAGAAGACCTCAATGAGCAGTTCTTC.

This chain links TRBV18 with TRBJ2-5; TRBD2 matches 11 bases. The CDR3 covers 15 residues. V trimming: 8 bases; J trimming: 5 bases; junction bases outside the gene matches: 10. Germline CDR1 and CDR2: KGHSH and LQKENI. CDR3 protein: CASTRLAGLKETQYF. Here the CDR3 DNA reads TGTGCCAGCACTAGACTAGCGGGATTGAAGGAGACCCAGTACTTC.

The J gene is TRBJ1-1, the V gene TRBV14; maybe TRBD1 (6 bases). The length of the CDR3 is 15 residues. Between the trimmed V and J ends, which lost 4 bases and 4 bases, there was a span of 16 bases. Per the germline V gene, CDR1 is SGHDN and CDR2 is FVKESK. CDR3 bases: TGTGCCAGCAGCCGAGAAAGGGGGTTTCGCACTGAAGCTTTCTTT. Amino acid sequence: CASSRERGFRTEAFF.

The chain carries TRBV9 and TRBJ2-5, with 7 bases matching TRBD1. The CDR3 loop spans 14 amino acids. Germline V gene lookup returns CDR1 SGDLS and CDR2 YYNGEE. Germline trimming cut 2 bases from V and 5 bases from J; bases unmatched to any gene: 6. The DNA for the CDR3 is TGTGCCAGCAGCGTTTCCGGGACAGCGGAGACCCAGTACTTC. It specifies CASSVSGTAETQYF.

CDR3 in DNA: TGTGCCAGCAGCCTCTCCCTGGACAGGCCAACTGAAGCTTTCTTT. It yields the protein CASSLSLDRPTEAFF. The chain joins TRBV21-1 to TRBJ1-1; whether TRBD1, the table's D call, matches the DNA was not checked. TRBV21-1 has pseudogene status. The CDR3 totals 15 residues.

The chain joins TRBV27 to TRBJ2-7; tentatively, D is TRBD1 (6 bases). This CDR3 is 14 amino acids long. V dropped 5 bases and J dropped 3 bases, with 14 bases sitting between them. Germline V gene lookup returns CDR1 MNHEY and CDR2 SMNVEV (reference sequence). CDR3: CASSKNGQSYEQYF. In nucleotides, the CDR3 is TGTGCCAGCAGTAAAAACGGACAGAGCTACGAGCAGTACTTC.

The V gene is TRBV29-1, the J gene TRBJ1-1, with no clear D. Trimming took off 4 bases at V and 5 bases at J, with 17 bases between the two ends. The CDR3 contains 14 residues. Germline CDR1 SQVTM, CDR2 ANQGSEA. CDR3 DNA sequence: TGCAGCGTTGTCAACCAGGCGTCCCGGACTGAAGCTTTCTTT. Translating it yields CSVVNQASRTEAFF. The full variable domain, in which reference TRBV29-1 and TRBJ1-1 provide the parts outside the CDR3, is SAVISQKPSRDICQRGTSLTIQCQVDSQVTMMFWYRQQPGQSLTLIATANQGSEATYESGFVIDKFPISRPNLTFSTLTVSNMSPEDSSIYLCSVVNQASRTEAFFGQGTRLTVV.

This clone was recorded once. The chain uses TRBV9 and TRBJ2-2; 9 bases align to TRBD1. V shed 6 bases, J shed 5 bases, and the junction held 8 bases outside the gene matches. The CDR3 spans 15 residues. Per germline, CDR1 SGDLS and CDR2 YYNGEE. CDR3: CASISGTGLTGELFF. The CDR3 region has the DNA TGTGCCAGCATCTCCGGGACAGGGCTGACCGGGGAGCTGTTTTTT.

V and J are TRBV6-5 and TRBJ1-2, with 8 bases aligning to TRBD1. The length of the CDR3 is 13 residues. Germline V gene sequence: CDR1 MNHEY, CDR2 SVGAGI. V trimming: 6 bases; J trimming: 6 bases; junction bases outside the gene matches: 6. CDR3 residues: CASRETGVDGYTF. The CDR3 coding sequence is TGTGCCAGCAGGGAGACAGGGGTCGATGGCTACACCTTC.

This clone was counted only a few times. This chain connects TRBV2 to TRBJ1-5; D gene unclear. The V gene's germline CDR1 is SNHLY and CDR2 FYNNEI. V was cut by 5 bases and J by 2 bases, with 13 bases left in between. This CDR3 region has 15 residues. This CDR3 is CASSYDGKGNQPQHF. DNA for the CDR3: TGTGCCAGCAGTTATGACGGGAAGGGCAATCAGCCCCAGCATTTT. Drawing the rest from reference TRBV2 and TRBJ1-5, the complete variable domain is EPEVTQTPSHQVTQMGQEVILRCVPISNHLYFYWYRQILGQKVEFLVSFYNNEISEKSEIFDDQFSVERPDGSNFTLKIRSTKLEDSAMYFCASSYDGKGNQPQHFGDGTRLSIL.

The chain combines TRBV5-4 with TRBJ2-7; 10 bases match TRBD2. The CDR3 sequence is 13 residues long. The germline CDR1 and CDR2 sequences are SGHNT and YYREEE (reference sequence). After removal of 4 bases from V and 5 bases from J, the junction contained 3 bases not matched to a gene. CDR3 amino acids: CASSQTSGHEQYF. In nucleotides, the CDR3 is TGTGCCAGCAGCCAGACTAGCGGGCACGAGCAGTACTTC.

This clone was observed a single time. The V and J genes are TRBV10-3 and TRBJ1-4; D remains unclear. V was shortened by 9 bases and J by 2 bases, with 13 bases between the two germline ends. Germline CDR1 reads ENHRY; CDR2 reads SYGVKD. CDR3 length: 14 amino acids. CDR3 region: CAIKERATNEKLFF. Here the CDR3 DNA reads TGTGCCATAAAGGAGAGGGCGACTAATGAAAAACTGTTTTTT.

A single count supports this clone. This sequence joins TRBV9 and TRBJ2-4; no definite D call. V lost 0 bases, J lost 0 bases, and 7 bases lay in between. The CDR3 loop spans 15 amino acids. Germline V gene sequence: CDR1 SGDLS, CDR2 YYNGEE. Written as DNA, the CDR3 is TGTGCCAGCAGCGTAGGAGGCGGAGCCAAAAACATTCAGTACTTC. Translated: CASSVGGGAKNIQYF.

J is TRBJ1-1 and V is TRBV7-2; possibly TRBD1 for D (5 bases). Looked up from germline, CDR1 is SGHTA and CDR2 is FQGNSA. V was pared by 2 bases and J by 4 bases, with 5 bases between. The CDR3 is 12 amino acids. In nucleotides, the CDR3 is TGTGCCAGCAGCTTAAGGGGCACTGAAGCTTTCTTT. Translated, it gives CASSLRGTEAFF. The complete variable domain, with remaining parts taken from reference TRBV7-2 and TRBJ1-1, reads GAGVSQSPSNKVTEKGKDVELRCDPISGHTALYWYRQSLGQGLEFLIYFQGNSAPDKSGLPSDRFSAERTGGSVSTLTIQRTQQEDSAVYLCASSLRGTEAFFGQGTRLTVV.

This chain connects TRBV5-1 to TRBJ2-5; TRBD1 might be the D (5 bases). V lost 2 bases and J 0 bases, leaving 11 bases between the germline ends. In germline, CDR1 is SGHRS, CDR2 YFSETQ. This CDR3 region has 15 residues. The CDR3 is CASSFLGQNQETQYF. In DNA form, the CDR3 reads TGCGCCAGCAGCTTCCTGGGGCAAAACCAAGAGACCCAGTACTTC.

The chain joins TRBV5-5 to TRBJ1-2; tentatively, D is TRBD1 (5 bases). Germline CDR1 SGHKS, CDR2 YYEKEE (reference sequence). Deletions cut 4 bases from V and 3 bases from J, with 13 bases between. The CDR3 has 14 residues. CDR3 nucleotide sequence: TGTGCCAGCAGCAAAAGCGACAGCTACTATGGCTACACCTTC. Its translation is CASSKSDSYYGYTF.

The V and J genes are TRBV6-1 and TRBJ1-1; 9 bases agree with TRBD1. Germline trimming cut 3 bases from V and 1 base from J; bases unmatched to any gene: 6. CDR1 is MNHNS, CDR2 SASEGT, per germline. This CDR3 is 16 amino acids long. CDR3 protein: CASSDPPGQGNTEAFF. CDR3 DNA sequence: TGTGCCAGCAGTGATCCACCGGGACAGGGGAACACTGAAGCTTTCTTT.

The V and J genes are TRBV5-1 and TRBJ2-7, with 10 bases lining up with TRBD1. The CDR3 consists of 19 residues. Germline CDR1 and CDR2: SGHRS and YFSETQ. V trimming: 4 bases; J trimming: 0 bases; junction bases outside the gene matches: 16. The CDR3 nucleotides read TGCGCCAGCAGCCATTCCGGGACAGGGGCCCCTTCTAGCTCCTACGAGCAGTACTTC. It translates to CASSHSGTGAPSSSYEQYF.

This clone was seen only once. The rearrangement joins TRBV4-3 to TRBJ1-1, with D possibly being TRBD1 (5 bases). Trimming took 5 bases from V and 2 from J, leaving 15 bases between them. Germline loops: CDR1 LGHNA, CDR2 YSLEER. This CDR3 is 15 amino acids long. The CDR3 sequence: CASSVGGKGNTEAFF. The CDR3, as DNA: TGCGCCAGCAGCGTCGGGGGGAAAGGAAACACTGAAGCTTTCTTT.

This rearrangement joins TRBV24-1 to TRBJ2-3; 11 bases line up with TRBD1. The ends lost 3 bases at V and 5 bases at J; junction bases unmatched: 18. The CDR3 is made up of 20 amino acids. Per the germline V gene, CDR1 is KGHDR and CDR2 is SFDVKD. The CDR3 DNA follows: TGTGCCACCAGTGATATCGGGACAGGGGGAGCCCTCGGGGTTGGAGATACGCAGTATTTT. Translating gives CATSDIGTGGALGVGDTQYF.

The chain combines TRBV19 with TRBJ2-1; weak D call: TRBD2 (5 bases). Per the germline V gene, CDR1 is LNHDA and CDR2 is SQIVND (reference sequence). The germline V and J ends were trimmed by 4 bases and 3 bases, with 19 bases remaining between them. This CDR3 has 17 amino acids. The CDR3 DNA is TGTGCCAGTAGTAAAGATCCATGGGAGTCTGGCTACAATGAGCAGTTCTTC. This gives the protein CASSKDPWESGYNEQFF.

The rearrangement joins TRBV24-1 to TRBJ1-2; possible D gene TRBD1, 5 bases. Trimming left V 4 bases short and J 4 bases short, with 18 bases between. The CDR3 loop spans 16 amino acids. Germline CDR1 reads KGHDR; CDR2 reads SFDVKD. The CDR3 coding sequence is TGTGCCACCAGTGACCCTAAACAGGTTGGGTTCTATGGCTACACCTTC. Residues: CATSDPKQVGFYGYTF.

This CDR3 is CASSPNTGNTIYF. CDR3 bases: TGTGCCAGCAGCCCAAACACCGGGAACACCATATATTTT. The chain combines TRBV7-9 with TRBJ1-3; D remains ambiguous. Germline values: CDR1 SEHNR, CDR2 FQNEAQ (reference sequence). V was pared by 5 bases and J by 7 bases, with 12 bases between. The CDR3 totals 13 residues.

CDR3: CASSPDGGRRNEQFF. In DNA, the CDR3 is TGCGCCAGCAGCCCGGATGGCGGGAGGAGAAATGAGCAGTTCTTC. This chain joins TRBV5-1 and TRBJ2-1, with 8 bases that match TRBD2. The CDR3 has 15 amino acids. The V segment lost 4 bases and the J segment 7 bases; nucleotides outside the gene matches: 10. Germline V gene sequence: CDR1 SGHRS, CDR2 YFSETQ. The full variable domain, with the rest looked up from reference TRBV5-1 and TRBJ2-1, is KAGVTQTPRYLIKTRGQQVTLSCSPISGHRSVSWYQQTPGQGLQFLFEYFSETQRNKGNFPGRFSGRQFSNSRSEMNVSTLELGDSALYLCASSPDGGRRNEQFFGPGTRLTVL.

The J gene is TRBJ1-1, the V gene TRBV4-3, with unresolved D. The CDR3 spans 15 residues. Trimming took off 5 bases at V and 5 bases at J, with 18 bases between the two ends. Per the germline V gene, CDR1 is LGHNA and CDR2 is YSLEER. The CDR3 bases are TGCGCCAGCAGCTCAACGGAGGGTTGGCGTACTGAAGCTTTCTTT. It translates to CASSSTEGWRTEAFF.

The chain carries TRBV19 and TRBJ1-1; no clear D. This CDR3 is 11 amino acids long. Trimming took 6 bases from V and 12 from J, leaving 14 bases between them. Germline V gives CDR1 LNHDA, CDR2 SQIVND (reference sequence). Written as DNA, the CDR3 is TGTGCCAGTAGAGCGGCCGAACAACCTTTCTTT. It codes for CASRAAEQPFF.

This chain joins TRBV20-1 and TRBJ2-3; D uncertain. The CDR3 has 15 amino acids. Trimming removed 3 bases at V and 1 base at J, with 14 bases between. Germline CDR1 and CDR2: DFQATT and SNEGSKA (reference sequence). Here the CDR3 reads CSASPYLERTDTQYF. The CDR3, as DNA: TGCAGTGCTAGTCCTTACTTAGAGCGCACAGATACGCAGTATTTT.